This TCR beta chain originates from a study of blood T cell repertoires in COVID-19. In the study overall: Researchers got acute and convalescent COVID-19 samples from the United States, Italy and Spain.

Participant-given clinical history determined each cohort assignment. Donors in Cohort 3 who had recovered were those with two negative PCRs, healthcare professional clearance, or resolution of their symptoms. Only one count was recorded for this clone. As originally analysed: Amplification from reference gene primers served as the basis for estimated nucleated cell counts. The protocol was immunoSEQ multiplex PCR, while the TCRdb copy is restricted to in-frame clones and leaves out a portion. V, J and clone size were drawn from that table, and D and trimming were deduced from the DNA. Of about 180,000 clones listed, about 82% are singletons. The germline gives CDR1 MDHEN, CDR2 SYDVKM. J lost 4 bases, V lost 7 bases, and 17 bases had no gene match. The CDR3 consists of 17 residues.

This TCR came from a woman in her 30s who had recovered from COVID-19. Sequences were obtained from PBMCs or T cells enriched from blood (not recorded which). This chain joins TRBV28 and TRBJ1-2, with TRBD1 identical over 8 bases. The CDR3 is CASNEQARGLHFYGYTF. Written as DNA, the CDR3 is TGTGCCAGCAACGAACAGGCCAGGGGGCTGCATTTCTATGGCTACACCTTC.